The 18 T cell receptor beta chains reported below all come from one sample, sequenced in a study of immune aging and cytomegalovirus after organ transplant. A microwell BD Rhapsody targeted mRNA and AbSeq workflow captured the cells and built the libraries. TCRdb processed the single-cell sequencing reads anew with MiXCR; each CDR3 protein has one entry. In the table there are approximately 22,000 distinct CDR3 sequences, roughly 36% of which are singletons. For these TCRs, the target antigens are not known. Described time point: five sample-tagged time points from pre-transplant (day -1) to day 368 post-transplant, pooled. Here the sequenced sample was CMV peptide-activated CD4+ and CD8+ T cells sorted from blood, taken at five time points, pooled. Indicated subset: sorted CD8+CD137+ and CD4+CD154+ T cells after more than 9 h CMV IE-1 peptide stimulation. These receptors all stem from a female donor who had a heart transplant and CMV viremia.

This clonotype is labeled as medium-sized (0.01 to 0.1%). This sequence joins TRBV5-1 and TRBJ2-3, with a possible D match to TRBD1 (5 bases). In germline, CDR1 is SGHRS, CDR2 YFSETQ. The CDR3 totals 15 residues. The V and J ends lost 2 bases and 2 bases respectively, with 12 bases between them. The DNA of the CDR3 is TGCGCCAGCAGCTTCAAGGGGTCGCTCACAGATACGCAGTATTTT. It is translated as CASSFKGSLTDTQYF.

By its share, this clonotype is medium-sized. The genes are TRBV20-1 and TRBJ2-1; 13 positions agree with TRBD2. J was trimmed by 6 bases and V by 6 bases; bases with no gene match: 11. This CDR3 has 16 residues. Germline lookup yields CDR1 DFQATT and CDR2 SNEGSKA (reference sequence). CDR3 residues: CSAPGTSGTPINEQFF. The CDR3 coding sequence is TGCAGTGCGCCCGGGACTAGCGGGACTCCTATCAATGAGCAGTTCTTC.

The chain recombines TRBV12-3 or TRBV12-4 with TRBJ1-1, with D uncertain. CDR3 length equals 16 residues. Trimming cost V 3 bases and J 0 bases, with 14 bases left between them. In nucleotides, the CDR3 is TGTGCCAGCAGTTTTGGTCAGGTCGCTATGAACACTGAAGCTTTCTTT. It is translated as CASSFGQVAMNTEAFF.

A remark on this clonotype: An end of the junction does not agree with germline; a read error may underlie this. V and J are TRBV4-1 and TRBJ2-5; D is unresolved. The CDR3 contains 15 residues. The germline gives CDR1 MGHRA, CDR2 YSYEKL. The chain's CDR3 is CASSQEGVGHKTQNF. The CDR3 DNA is TGCGCCAGCAGCCAAGAAGGAGTCGGTCATAAGACCCAGAACTTC.

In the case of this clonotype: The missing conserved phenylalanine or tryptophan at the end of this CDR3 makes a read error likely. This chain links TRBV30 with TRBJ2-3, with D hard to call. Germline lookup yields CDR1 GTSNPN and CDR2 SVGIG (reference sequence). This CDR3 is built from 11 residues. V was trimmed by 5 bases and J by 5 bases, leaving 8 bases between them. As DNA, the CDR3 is TGTGCCTGGTGTGGGGTAGATACGCAGTATTAT. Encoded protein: CAWCGVDTQYY.

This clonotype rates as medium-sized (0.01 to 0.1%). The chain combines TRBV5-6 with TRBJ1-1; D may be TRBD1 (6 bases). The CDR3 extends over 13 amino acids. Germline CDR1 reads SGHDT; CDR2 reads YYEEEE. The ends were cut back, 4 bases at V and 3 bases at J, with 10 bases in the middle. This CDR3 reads CASSIGTYTEAFF. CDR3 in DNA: TGTGCCAGCAGCATCGGGACATACACTGAAGCTTTCTTT.

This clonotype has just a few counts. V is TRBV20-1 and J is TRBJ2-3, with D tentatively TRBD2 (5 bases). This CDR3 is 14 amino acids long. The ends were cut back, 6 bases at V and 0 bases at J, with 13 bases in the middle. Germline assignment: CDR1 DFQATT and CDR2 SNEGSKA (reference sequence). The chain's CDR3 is CSAAGERSTDTQYF. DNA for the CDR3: TGCAGTGCCGCTGGGGAGCGCAGCACAGATACGCAGTATTTT.

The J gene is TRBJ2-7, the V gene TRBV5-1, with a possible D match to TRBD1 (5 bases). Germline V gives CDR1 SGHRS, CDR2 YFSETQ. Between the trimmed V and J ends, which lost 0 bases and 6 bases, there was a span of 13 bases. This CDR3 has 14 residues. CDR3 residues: CASSLGQLDPEQYF. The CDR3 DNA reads TGCGCCAGCAGCTTGGGACAGCTCGATCCCGAGCAGTACTTC.

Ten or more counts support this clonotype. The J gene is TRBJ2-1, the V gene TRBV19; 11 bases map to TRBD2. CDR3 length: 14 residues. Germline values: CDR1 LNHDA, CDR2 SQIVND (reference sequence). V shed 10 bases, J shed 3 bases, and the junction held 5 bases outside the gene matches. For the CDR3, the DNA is TGTGCCACCAGGACTAGCGGGTTCTACAATGAGCAGTTCTTC. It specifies CATRTSGFYNEQFF.

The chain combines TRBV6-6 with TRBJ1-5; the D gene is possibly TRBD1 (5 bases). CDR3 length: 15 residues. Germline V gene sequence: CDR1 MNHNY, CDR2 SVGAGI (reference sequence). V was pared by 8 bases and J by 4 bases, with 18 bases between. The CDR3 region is CASGENGRGNQPQHF. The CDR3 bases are TGTGCCAGCGGCGAAAATGGTCGGGGGAATCAGCCCCAGCATTTT.

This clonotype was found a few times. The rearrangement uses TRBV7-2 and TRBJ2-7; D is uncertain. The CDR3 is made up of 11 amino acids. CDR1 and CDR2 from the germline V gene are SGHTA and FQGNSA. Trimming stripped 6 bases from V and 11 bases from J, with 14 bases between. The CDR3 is CASSTGVRKYF. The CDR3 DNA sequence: TGTGCCAGCAGTACCGGAGTACGAAAGTACTTC.

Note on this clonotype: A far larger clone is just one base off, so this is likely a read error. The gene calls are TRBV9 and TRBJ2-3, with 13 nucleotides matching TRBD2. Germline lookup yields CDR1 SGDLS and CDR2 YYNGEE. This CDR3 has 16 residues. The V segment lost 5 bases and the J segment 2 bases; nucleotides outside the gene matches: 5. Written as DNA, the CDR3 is TGTGCCAGCAGTAAGGGACTAGCGGGAATCACAGATACGCAGTATTTT. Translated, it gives CASSKGLAGITDTQYF. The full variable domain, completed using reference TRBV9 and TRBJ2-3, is DSGVTQTPKHLITATGQRVTLRCSPRSGDLSVYWYQQSLDQGLQFLIQYYNGEERAKGNILERFSAQQFPDLHSELNLSSLELGDSALYFCASSKGLAGITDTQYFGPGTRLTVL.

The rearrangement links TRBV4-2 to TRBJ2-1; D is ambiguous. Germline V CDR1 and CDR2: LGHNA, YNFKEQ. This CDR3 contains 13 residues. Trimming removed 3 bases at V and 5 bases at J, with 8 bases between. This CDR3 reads CASSHYGDNEQFF. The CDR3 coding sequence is TGTGCCAGCAGCCACTACGGAGACAATGAGCAGTTCTTC.

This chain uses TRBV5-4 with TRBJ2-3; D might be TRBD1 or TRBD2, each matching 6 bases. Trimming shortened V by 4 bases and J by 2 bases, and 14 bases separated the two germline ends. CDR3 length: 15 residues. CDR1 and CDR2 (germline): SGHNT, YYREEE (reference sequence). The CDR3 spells CASSVRGGTTDTQYF. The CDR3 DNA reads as TGTGCCAGCAGCGTACGAGGGGGGACCACAGATACGCAGTATTTT.

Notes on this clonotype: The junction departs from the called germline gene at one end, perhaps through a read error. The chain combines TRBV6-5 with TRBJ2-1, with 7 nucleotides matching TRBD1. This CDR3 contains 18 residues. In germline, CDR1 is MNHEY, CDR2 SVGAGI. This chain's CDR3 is CASSYSTGPGASYNEQLF. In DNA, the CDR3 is TGTGCCAGCAGTTACTCGACAGGGCCCGGGGCTTCCTACAATGAGCAGCTCTTC.

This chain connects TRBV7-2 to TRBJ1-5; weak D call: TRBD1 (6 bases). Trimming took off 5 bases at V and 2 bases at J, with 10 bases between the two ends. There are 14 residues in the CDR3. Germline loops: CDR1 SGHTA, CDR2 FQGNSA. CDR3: CASSAPGGNQPQHF. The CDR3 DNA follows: TGTGCCAGCAGCGCCCCAGGGGGCAATCAGCCCCAGCATTTT. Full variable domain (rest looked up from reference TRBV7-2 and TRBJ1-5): GAGVSQSPSNKVTEKGKDVELRCDPISGHTALYWYRQSLGQGLEFLIYFQGNSAPDKSGLPSDRFSAERTGGSVSTLTIQRTQQEDSAVYLCASSAPGGNQPQHFGDGTRLSIL.

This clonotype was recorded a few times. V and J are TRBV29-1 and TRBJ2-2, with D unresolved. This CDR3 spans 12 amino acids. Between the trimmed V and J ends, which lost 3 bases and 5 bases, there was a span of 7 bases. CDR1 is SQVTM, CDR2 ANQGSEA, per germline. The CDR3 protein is CSVDRKTGELFF. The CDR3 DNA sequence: TGCAGCGTTGACAGGAAGACCGGGGAGCTGTTTTTT.

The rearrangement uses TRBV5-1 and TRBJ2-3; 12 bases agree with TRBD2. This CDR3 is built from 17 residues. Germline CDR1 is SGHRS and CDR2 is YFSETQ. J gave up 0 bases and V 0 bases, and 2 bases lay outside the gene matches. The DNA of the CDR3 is TGCGCCAGCAGCTTGGCCGGACTAGCGGGAAGCACAGATACGCAGTATTTT. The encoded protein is CASSLAGLAGSTDTQYF.